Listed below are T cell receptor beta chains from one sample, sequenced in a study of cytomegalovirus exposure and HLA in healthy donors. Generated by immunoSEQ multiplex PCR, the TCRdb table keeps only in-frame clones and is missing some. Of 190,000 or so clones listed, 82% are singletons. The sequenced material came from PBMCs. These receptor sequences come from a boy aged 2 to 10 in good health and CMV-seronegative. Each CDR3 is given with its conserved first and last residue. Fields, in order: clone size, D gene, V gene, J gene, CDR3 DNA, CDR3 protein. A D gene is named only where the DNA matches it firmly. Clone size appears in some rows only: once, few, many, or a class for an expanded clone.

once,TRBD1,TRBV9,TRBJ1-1,TGTGCCAGCAGCGACTCGACAGGGAGCACTGAAGCTTTCTTT,CASSDSTGSTEAFF
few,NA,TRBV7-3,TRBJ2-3,TGTGCCAGCAGCTTAAAAGGGTATCCAGGGCGCGATACGCAGTATTTT,CASSLKGYPGRDTQYF
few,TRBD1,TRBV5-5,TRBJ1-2,TGTGCCAGCAGCTTGGCAACAGGGGTCTATGGCTACACCTTC,CASSLATGVYGYTF
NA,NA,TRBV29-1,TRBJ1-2,TGCAGCGTTGGAGGGATCAACTATGGCTACACCTTC,CSVGGINYGYTF
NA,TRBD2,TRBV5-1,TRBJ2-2,TGCGCCAGCAGCCGACTAGCGGGGTGGAGCGGGGAGCTGTTTTTT,CASSRLAGWSGELFF
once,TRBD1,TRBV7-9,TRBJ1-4,TGTGCCAGCACCAACAACAGGGGGGGAAAACTGTTTTTT,CASTNNRGGKLFF
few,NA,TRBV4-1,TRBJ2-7,TGCGCCAGCAGCCAAGATGGAAGGACAGATTCCTACGAGCAGTACTTC,CASSQDGRTDSYEQYF
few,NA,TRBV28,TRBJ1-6,TGTGCCAGCAGTTTACGCCCCCGCGATAATTCACCCCTCCACTTT,CASSLRPRDNSPLHF
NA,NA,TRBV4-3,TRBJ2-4,TGCGCCAGCAGCCAAGAAGCGAACAGGGGGGGGGACATTCAGTACTTC,CASSQEANRGGDIQYF
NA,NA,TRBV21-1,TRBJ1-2,TGTGCCAGCACCAAAAAGGAGGAGGGAGATGGCTACACCTTC,CASTKKEEGDGYTF
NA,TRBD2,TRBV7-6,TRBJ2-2,TGTGCCAGCAGCTTAGAGGTAGCGGGGAGTAACACCGGGGAGCTGTTTTTT,CASSLEVAGSNTGELFF
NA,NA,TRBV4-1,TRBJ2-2,TGCGCCAGCAGCCAGGGGTCTACAGGGCGCGCCGGGGAGCTGTTTTTT,CASSQGSTGRAGELFF
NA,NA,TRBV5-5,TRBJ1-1,TGTGCCAGCAGCTTAGGTGAGGGATTGAACACTGAAGCTTTCTTT,CASSLGEGLNTEAFF